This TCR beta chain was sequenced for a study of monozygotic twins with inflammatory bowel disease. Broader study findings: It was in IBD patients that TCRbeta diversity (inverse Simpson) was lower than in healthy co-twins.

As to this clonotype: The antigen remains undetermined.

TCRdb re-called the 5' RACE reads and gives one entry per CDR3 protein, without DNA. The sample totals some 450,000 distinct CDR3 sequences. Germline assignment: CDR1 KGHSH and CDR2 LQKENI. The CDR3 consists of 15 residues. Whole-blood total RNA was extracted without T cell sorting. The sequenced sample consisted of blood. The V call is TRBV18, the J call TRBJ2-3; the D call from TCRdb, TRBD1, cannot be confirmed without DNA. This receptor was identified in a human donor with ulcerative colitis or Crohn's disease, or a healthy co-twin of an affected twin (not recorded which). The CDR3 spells CASSQYGISTDTQYF.